These 2 T cell receptor beta chains share one sample of origin, sequenced in a study of T cell responses to AZD1222 COVID-19 vaccine. Repertoires were generated with immunoSEQ multiplex PCR, while TCRdb's copy carries only in-frame clones and drops some. The sample consists of some 200,000 clones, approximately 91% of them appearing once. The specimen comprised peripheral blood, sampled on day 0 of AZD1222 vaccination. All receptors derive from an adult in good health.

The V gene is TRBV7-2, the J gene TRBJ1-5; 8 positions match TRBD1. Germline V CDR1 and CDR2: SGHTA, FQGNSA. With V trimmed by 5 bases and J by 7 bases, 4 bases remained unmatched. The CDR3 has 13 residues. This chain's CDR3 is CASSRNRGQPQHF. CDR3 DNA: TGTGCCAGCAGCCGCAACAGGGGGCAGCCCCAGCATTTT.

This clone was seen just once. The J gene is TRBJ1-2, the V gene TRBV3-1 (or the pseudogene TRBV3-2); D is perhaps TRBD1 (5 bases). The CDR3 is 15 amino acids. Trimming cost V 1 base and J 3 bases, with 12 bases left between them. In germline, CDR1 is LGHDT, CDR2 YNNKEL (reference sequence). CDR3 in amino acids: CASSQGHGGDYGYTF. Written as DNA, the CDR3 is TGTGCCAGCAGCCAAGGGCATGGGGGGGACTATGGCTACACCTTC.